The sequence of this T cell receptor (beta chain) was determined in a study of blood T cell repertoires in COVID-19. About the research overall: COVID-19 samples, acute and convalescent, were from the United States, Italy and Spain. In each case, the material was cDNA or gDNA derived from T cells, B-cell-depleted T cells, or PBMCs.

Germline V gene sequence: CDR1 LNHNV, CDR2 YYDKDF (reference sequence). This CDR3 has 15 residues. V dropped 5 bases and J dropped 3 bases, with 16 bases sitting between them. Per the original data handling: Reference gene primer amplification gave estimated nucleated cell counts. Clones were sequenced by immunoSEQ multiplex PCR, and TCRdb holds only the in-frame ones, with some missing. V and J calls and clone size come straight from that table; D and trimming were deduced from the DNA. The sample yields more than 250,000 clones, more than 75% seen once. This sequence originates from a man aged 50 or older with active or convalescent COVID-19. Sequenced input: peripheral blood. The chain recombines TRBV15 with TRBJ1-2, with D maybe TRBD1 (5 bases). DNA for the CDR3: TGTGCCACCAGCCCAGCGGAGGGGCGTGACTATGGCTACACCTTC. It specifies CATSPAEGRDYGYTF.